Reported below is one T cell receptor (beta chain). Germline V gene data show CDR1 as PRHDT and CDR2 as FYEKMQ (reference sequence). Trimming pared 6 bases from V and 0 bases from J, leaving 14 bases between. The CDR3 extends over 15 amino acids. The sample originates from a study of technical replicates of blood from a handful of donors. Generated by immunoSEQ multiplex PCR, the TCRdb table keeps only in-frame clones and is missing some. This sample has tens of thousands of clones, with 85% to 95% found just once. The specimen was T cells isolated from PBMCs. This clonotype originated in a human donor in good health. The rearrangement joins TRBV13 to TRBJ1-2; D is perhaps TRBD1 (5 bases). Here the CDR3 DNA reads TGTGCCAGCAGTCCACAGGTCAAAGCTAACTATGGCTACACCTTC. Amino acid sequence: CASSPQVKANYGYTF.